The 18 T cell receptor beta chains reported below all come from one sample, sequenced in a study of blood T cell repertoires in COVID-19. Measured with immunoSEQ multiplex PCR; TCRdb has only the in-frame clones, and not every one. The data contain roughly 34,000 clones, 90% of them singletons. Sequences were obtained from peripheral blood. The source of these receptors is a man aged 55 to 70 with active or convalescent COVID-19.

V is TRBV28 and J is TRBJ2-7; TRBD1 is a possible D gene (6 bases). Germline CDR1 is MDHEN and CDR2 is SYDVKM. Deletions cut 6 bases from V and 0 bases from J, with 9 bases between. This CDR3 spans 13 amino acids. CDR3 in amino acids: CASRTGTSYEQYF. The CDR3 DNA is TGTGCCAGCAGGACAGGTACCTCCTACGAGCAGTACTTC.

CDR3 loop: CASSLDAGTGIYGYTF. The CDR3 bases are TGTGCCAGCAGCTTAGACGCTGGGACTGGGATCTATGGCTACACCTTC. J is TRBJ1-2 and V is TRBV11-2; D may be TRBD1 (5 bases). V was trimmed by 0 bases and J by 4 bases, leaving 15 bases between them. The CDR3 loop spans 16 amino acids. CDR1 is SGHAT, CDR2 FQNNGV, per germline.

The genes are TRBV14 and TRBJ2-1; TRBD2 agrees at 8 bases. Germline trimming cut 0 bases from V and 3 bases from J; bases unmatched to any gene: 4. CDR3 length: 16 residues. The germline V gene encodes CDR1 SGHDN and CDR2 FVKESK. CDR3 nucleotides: TGTGCCAGCAGCCAAGAAGGTCTAGCGGGCTACAATGAGCAGTTCTTC. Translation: CASSQEGLAGYNEQFF.

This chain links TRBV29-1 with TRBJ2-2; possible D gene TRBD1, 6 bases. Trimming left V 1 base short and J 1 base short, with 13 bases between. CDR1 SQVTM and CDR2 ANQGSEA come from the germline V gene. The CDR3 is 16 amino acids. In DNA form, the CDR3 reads TGCAGCGTTGAAGCCTTTGGGACATTGAACACCGGGGAGCTGTTTTTT. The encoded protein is CSVEAFGTLNTGELFF.

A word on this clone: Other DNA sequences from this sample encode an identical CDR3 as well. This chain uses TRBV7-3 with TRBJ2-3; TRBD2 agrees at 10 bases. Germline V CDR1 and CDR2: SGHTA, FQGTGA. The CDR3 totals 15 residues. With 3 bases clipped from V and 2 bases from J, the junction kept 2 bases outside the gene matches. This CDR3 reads CASSLGLAYTDTQYF. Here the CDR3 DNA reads TGTGCCAGCAGCTTGGGACTAGCGTACACAGATACGCAGTATTTT. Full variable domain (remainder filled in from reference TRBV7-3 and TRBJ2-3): GAGVSQTPSNKVTEKGKYVELRCDPISGHTALYWYRQSLGQGPEFLIYFQGTGAADDSGLPNDRFFAVRPEGSVSTLKIQRTERGDSAVYLCASSLGLAYTDTQYFGPGTRLTVL.

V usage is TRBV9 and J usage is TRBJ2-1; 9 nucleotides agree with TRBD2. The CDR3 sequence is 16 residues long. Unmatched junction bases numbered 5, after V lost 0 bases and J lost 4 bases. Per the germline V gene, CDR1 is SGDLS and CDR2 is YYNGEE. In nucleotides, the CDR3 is TGTGCCAGCAGCGTAGCTGAGACTAGCGGTTACAATGAGCAGTTCTTC. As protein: CASSVAETSGYNEQFF.

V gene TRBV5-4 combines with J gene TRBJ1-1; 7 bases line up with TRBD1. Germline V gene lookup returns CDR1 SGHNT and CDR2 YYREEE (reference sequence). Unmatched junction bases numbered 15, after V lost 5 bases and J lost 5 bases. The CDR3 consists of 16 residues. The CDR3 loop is CASSPDPTGARTEAFF. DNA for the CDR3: TGTGCCAGCAGTCCTGATCCCACAGGGGCACGGACTGAAGCTTTCTTT.

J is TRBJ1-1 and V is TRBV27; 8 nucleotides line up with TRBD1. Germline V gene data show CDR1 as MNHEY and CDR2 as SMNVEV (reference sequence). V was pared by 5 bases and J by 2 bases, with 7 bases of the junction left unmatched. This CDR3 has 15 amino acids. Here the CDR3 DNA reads TGTGCCAGCAGTCTTTCGGGACAGGCCAACACTGAAGCTTTCTTT. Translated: CASSLSGQANTEAFF.

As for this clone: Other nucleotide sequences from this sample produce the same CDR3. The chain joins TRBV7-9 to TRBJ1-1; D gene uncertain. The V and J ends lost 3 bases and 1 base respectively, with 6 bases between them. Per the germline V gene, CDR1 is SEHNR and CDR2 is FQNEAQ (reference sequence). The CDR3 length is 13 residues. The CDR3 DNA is TGTGCCAGCAGCTTGCACGGGAACACTGAAGCTTTCTTT. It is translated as CASSLHGNTEAFF.

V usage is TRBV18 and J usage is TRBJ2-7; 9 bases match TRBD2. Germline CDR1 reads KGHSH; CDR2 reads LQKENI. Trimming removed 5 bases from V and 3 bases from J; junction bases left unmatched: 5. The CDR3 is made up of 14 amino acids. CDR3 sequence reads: CASSSLAGVYEQYF. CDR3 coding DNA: TGTGCCAGCTCATCATTAGCGGGGGTCTACGAGCAGTACTTC.

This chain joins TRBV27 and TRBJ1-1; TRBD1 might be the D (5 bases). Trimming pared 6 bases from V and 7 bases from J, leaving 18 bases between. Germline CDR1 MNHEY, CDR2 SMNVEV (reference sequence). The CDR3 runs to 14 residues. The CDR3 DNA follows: TGTGCCAGCAGCCACCCCAGGGAAACGGGTGAAGCTTTCTTT. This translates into CASSHPRETGEAFF.

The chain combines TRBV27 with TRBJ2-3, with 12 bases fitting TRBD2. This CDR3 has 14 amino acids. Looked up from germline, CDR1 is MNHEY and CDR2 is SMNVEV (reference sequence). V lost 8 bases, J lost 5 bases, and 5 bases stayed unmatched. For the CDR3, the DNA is TGTGCCAGCCGGCAACTAGCGGGAGGAGATACGCAGTATTTT. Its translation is CASRQLAGGDTQYF.

CDR3 sequence reads: CASSDRGPDTQYF. The CDR3 bases are TGTGCCAGCAGCGACAGGGGCCCAGATACGCAGTATTTT. This chain uses TRBV7-9 with TRBJ2-3; 8 bases match TRBD1. The CDR3 contains 13 residues. With 5 bases clipped from V and 4 bases from J, the junction kept 2 bases outside the gene matches. Germline CDR1 is SEHNR and CDR2 is FQNEAQ (reference sequence).

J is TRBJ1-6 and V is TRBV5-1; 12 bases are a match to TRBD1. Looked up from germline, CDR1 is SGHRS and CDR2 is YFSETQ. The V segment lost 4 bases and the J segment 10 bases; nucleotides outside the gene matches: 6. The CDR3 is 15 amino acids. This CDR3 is CASSSGTGGESPLHF. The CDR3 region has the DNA TGCGCCAGCAGCAGCGGGACAGGGGGCGAATCACCCCTCCACTTT.

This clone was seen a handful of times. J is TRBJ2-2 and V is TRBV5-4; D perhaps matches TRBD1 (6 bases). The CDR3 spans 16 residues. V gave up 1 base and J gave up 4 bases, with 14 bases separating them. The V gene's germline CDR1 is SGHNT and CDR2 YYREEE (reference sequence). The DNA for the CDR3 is TGTGCCAGCAGCTTGTATGGGGGCCGTACCACCGGGGAGCTGTTTTTT. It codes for CASSLYGGRTTGELFF. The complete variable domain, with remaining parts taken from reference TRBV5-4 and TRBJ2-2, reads ETGVTQSPTHLIKTRGQQVTLRCSSQSGHNTVSWYQQALGQGPQFIFQYYREEENGRGNFPPRFSGLQFPNYSSELNVNALELDDSALYLCASSLYGGRTTGELFFGEGSRLTVL.

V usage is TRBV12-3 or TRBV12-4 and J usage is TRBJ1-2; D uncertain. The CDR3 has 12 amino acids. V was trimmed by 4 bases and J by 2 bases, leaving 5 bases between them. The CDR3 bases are TGTGCCAGCAGTTATCAGAACTATGGCTACACCTTC. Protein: CASSYQNYGYTF.

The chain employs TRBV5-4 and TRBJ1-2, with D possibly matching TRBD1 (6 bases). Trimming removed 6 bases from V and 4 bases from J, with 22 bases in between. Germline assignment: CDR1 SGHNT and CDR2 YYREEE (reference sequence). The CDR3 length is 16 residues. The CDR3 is CASTKDRSIFGYGYTF. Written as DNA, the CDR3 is TGTGCCAGCACCAAAGACAGGTCCATCTTCGGCTATGGCTACACCTTC.

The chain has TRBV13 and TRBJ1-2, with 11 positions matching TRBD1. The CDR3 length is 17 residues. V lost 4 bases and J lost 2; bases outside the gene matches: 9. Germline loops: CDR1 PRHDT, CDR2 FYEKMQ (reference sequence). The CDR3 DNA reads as TGTGCCAGCAGCTCCCCGGGACAGGGGGGAGGCAACTATGGCTACACCTTC. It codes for CASSSPGQGGGNYGYTF.